This T cell receptor beta chain comes out of a study of blood T cell repertoires in COVID-19 (dated by TCRdb to the early 2020s). For the study in its entirety: Samples covering the acute and convalescent phases of COVID-19 were provided by collaborators in the United States, Italy and Spain. The repertoires were released in a freely available public database intended as a resource for research on the immune response to SARS-CoV-2. Samples were obtained from the ongoing ImmuneRACE study (first 160 participants) and from some 1,300 subjects provided by 6 global collaborators. Sample metadata almost always included a de-identified subject ID, COVID-19 status, age in years and sex. The prospective study material was composed of cDNA or gDNA derived from T cells, B-cell-depleted T cells, or PBMCs. Where HLA class I and class II types were available, the types were taken from metadata supplied by the sample provider, not from assay-based typing. The dataset comprised deeply sampled blood TCRbeta repertoires from subjects exposed to, actively infected with, or recovered from COVID-19.

Remarks on this clone: Its antigen target is currently unknown. No much larger clone exists at a distance of one base, and base qualities are not known.

The CDR3 measures 16 amino acids from cysteine to phenylalanine. CDR3 DNA only is kept here, 48 bases in frame from base 1. The germline V and J ends show losses of 4 bases and 5 bases respectively, and no gene match explains 6 bases of the junction. The germline V gene gives CDR1 as MDHEN and CDR2 as SYDVKM. In the prospective study, participants were about 18 to 100 years old, resided in approximately 22 geographic areas of the United States, and were enrolled through a virtual design. In the prospective study, participants were assigned to cohorts based on the clinical history participants reported in a screening survey and a study questionnaire. For ImmuneRACE Cohort 3, a participant was defined as recovered based on two consecutive negative NP/OP PCR tests, clearance by a healthcare professional, or resolution of symptoms. Mobile phlebotomists in the prospective study collected whole blood, serum and a nasopharyngeal or oropharyngeal swab from every participant. Over an approximately two-month period, participants in the prospective study had the option of providing additional blood draws and questionnaires. Prospective study blood samples were shipped either frozen or at room temperature before DNA extraction.

TCRbeta CDR3 regions were amplified from genomic DNA using the immunoSEQ Assay, a bias-controlled multiplex PCR. The original pipeline was this. Nucleated cell counts per sample were estimated from amplification of reference gene primers within the assay. To quantify the absolute abundance of each unique TCRbeta CDR3 rearrangement, sequence reads were collapsed and filtered. For each sample, productive Simpson clonality was calculated as the square root of Simpson's diversity index over productive rearrangements. The immuneACCESS repertoire file appears here via TCRdb, limited to in-frame rearrangements. These files lack a portion of the clones; in checked studies, under half of the deficit traces to unresolved V genes, and the cause of the others is not known. V, J and clone size reflect that table, while D and trimming were determined from the DNA. The sample includes a few hundred thousand clones, with 89% observed a single time. Over 8% of the sample is held by the ten biggest clonotypes.

The paper's findings and limits, for the study overall: The quantity of clinical and demographic metadata differed by source and by participant and was supplied without curation.

The receptor comes from a woman in her thirties or forties who had recovered from COVID-19. Material: PBMCs or T cells enriched from blood (not recorded which). The chain is assembled from TRBV28 and TRBJ2-2, with 11 bases aligning to TRBD1. The bases are TGTGCCAGCAGTTCAACCGGGACAGGGGGGACCGGGGAGCTGTTTTTT. Protein translation: CASSSTGTGGTGELFF.